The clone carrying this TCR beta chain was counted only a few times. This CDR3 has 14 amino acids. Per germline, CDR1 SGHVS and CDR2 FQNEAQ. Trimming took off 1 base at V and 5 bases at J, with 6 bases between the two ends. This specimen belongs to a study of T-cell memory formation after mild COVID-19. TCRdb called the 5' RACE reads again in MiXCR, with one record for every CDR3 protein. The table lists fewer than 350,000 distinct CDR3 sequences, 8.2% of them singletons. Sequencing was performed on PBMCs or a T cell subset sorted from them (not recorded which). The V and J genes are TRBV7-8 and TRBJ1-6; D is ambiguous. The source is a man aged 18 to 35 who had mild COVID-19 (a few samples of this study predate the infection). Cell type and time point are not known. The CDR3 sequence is CASSLGADNSPLHF. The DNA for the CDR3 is TGTGCCAGCAGCTTAGGCGCCGATAATTCACCCCTCCACTTT.